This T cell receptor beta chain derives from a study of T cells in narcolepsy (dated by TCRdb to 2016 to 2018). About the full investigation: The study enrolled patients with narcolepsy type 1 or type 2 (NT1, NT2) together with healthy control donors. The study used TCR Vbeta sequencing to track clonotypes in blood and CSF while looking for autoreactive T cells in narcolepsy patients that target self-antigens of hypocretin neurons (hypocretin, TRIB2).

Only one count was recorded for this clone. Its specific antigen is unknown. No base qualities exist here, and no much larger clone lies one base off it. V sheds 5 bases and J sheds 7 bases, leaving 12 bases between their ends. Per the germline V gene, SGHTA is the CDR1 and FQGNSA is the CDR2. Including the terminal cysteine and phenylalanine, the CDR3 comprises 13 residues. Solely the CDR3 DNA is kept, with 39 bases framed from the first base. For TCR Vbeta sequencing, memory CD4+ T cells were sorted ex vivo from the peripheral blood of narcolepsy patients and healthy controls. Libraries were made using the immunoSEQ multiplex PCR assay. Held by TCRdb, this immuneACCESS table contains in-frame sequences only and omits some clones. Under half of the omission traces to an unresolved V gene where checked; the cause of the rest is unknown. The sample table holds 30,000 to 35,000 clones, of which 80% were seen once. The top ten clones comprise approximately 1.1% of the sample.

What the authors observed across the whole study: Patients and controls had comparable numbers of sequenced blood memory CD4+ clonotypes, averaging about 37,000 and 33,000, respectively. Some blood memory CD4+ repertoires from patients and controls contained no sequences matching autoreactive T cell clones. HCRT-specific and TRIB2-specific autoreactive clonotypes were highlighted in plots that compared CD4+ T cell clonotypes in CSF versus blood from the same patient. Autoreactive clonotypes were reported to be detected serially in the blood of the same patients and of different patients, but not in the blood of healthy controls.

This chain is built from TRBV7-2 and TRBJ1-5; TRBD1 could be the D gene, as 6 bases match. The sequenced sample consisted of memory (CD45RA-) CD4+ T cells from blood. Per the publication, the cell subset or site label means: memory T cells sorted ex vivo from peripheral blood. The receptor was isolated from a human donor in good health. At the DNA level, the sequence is TGTGCCAGCAGCGTACAGGGACGCCAGCCCCAGCATTTT. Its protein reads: CASSVQGRQPQHF.